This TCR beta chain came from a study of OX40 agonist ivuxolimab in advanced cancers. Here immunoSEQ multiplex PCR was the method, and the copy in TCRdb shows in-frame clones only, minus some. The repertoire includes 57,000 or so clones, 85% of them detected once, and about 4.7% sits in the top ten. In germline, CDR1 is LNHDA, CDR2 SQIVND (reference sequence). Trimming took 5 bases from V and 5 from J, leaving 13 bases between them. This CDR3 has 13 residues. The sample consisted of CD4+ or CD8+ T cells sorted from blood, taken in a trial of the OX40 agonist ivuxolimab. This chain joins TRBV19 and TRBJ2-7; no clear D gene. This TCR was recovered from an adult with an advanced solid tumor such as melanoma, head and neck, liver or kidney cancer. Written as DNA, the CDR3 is TGTGCCAGTAGTCACTCTCTAGGCAACGAGCAGTACTTC. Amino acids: CASSHSLGNEQYF.